This T cell receptor (beta chain) appears in the sequencing data of a study of blood T cell repertoires in COVID-19. Study background: Specimens from acute and convalescent COVID-19 originated in the United States, Italy and Spain. T cells, B-cell-depleted T cells, or PBMCs supplied cDNA or gDNA.

Assay used: immunoSEQ multiplex PCR; TCRdb lists only in-frame clones, some missing. There are over 130,000 clones in the sample; around four fifths occur only once, and over 2% lies in the top ten. Trimming cost V 7 bases and J 4 bases; bases outside gene matches: 7. The CDR3 spans 14 residues. Germline V gene lookup returns CDR1 LNHDA and CDR2 SQIVND (reference sequence). The V call is TRBV19, the J call TRBJ1-2, with 9 positions matching TRBD1. The sequenced sample consisted of peripheral blood. The receptor comes from a man aged 65-85 years with acute or convalescent COVID-19. The CDR3 reads CASTPGQGGYGYTF. CDR3 DNA sequence: TGTGCCAGTACCCCGGGACAGGGAGGCTATGGCTACACCTTC.